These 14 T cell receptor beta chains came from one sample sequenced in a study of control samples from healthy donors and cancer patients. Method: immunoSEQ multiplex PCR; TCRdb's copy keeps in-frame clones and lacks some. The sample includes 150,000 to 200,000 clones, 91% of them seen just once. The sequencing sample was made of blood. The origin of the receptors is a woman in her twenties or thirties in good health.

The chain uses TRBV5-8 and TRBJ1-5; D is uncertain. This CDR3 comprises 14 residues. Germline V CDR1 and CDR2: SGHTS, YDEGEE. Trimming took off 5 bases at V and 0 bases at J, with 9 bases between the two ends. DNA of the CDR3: TGTGCCAGCAGTCCCGGGGTTAGCAATCAGCCCCAGCATTTT. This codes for CASSPGVSNQPQHF. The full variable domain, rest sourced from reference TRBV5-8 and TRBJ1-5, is EAGVTQSPTHLIKTRGQQATLRCSPISGHTSVYWYQQALGLGLQFLLWYDEGEERNRGNFPPRFSGRQFPNYSSELNVNALELEDSALYLCASSPGVSNQPQHFGDGTRLSIL.

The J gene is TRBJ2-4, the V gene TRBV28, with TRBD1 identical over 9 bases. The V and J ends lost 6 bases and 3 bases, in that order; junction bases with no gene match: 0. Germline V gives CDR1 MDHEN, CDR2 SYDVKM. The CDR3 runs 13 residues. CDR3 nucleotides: TGTGCCAGCAGGACAGGGGGCAAAAACATTCAGTACTTC. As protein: CASRTGGKNIQYF.

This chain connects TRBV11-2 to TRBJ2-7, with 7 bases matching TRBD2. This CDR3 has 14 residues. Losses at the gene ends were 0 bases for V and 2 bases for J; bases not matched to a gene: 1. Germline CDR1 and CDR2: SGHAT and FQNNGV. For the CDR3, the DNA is TGTGCCAGCAGCTTAGATGGGGGGGCCTACGAGCAGTACTTC. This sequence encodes CASSLDGGAYEQYF.

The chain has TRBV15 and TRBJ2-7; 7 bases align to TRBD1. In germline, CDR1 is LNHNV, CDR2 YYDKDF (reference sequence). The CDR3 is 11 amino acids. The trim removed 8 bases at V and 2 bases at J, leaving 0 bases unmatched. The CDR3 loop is CATGQAYEQYF. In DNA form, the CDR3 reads TGTGCCACCGGACAGGCCTACGAGCAGTACTTC.

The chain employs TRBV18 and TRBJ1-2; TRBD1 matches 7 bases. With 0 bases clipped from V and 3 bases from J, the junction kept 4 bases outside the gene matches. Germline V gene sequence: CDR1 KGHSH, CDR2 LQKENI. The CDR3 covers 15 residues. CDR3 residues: CASSPPTGRHYGYTF. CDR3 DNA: TGTGCCAGCTCACCACCGACAGGGAGACACTATGGCTACACCTTC.

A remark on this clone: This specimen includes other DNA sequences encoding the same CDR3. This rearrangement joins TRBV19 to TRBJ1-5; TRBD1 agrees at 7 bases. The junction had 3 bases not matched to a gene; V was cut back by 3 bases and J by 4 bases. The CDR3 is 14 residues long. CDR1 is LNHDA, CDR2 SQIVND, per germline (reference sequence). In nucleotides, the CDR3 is TGTGCCAGTAGTATCCGGGACAGTAATCAGCCCCAGCATTTT. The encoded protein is CASSIRDSNQPQHF.

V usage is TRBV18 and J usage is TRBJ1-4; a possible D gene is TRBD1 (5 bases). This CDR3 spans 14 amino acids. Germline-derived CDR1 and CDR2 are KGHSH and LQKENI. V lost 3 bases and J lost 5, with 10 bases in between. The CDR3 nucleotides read TGTGCCAGCTCACCGGGGGGGATAAATGAAAAACTGTTTTTT. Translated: CASSPGGINEKLFF.

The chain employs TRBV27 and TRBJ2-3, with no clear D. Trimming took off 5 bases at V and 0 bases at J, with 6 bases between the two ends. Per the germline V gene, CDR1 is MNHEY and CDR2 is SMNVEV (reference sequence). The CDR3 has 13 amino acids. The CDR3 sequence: CASSRTSTDTQYF. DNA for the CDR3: TGTGCCAGCAGTAGAACTAGCACAGATACGCAGTATTTT.

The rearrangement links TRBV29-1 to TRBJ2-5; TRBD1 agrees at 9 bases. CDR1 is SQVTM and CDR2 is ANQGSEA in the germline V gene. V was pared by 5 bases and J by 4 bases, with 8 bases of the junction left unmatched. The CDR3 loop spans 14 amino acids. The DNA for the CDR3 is TGCAGCGTTTATGACAGGGGGAAGAGAGAGACCCAGTACTTC. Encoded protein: CSVYDRGKRETQYF.

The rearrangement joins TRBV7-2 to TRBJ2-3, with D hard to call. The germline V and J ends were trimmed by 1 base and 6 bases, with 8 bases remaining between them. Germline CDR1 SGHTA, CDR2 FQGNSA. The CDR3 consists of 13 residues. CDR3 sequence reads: CASSLGRMDTQYF. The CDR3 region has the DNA TGTGCCAGCAGCTTAGGACGAATGGATACGCAGTATTTT.

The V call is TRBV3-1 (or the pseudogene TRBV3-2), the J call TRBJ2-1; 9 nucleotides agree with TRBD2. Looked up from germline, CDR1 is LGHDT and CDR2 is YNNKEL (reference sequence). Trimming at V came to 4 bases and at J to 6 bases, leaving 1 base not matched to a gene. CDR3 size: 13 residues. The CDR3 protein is CASSRTSVNEQFF. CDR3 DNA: TGTGCCAGCAGCCGGACTAGCGTCAATGAGCAGTTCTTC.

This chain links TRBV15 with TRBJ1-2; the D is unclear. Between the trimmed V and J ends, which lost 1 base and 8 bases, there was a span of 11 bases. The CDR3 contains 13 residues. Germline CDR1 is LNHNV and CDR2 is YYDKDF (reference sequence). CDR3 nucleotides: TGTGCCACCAGCAGAGGGAGGGTTGAGGGCTACACCTTC. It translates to CATSRGRVEGYTF.

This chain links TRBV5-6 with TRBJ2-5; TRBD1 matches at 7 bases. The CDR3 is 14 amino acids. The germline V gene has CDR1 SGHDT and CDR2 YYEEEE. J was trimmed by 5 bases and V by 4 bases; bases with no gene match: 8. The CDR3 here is CASSAPRGKETQYF. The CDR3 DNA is TGTGCCAGCAGCGCCCCCAGGGGGAAGGAGACCCAGTACTTC.

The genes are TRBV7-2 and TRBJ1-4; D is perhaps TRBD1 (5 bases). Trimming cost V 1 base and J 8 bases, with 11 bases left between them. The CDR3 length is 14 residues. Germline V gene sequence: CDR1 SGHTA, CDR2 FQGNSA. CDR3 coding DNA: TGTGCCAGCAGCTTAGGGATAGGGGTCGAAAAACTGTTTTTT. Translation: CASSLGIGVEKLFF.